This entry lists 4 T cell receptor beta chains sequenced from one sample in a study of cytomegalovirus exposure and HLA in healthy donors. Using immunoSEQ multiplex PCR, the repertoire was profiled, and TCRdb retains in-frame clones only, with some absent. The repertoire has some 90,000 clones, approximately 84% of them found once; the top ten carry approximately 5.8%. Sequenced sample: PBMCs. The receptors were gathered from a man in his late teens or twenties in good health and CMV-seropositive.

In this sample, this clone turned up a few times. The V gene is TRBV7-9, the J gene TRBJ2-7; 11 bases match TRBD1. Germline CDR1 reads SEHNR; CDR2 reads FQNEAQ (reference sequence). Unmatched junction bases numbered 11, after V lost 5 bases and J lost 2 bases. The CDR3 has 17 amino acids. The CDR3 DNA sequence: TGTGCCAGCAGCGAGTCCAGAGGGACAGGGGGAACCTACGAGCAGTACTTC. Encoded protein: CASSESRGTGGTYEQYF.

CDR3 protein: CASSGNSLPMNTEAFF. DNA for the CDR3: TGTGCCAGCAGTGGTAACTCGTTGCCTATGAACACTGAAGCTTTCTTT. The chain uses TRBV2 and TRBJ1-1; D unclear. The CDR3 covers 16 residues. Germline CDR1 reads SNHLY; CDR2 reads FYNNEI. V was trimmed by 4 bases and J by 0 bases, leaving 15 bases between them. Combining the CDR3 with reference TRBV2 and TRBJ1-1 gives the whole variable domain EPEVTQTPSHQVTQMGQEVILRCVPISNHLYFYWYRQILGQKVEFLVSFYNNEISEKSEIFDDQFSVERPDGSNFTLKIRSTKLEDSAMYFCASSGNSLPMNTEAFFGQGTRLTVV.

The CDR3 here is CASSLFEPGATDTQYF. The CDR3 DNA is TGCGCCAGCAGCTTGTTTGAGCCGGGAGCGACAGATACGCAGTATTTT. This chain uses TRBV5-1 with TRBJ2-3; perhaps TRBD2 as D (6 bases). CDR1 and CDR2 (germline): SGHRS, YFSETQ. The CDR3 covers 16 residues. Trimming took off 1 base at V and 3 bases at J, with 15 bases between the two ends.

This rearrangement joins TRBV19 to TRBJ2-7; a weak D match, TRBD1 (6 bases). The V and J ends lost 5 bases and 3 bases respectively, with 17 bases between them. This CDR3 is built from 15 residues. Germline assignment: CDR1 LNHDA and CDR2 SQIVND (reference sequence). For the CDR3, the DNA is TGTGCCAGTAGTCCACGGACAGACCGTAGCTACGAGCAGTACTTC. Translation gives CASSPRTDRSYEQYF.